This T cell receptor beta chain was sequenced for a study of T cells in Graves' hyperthyroidism and ophthalmopathy. Study conclusions and caveats: Ophthalmopathy stood apart from stable hyperthyroidism in a 13 V-J model.

Amplified TCR beta CDR3 regions came from RNA transcripts. First-round RT-PCR of the TCR CDR3 relied on the HTBI primer set. TCRdb fed the multiplex PCR reads into MiXCR, producing one record per CDR3 protein. The table has nearly 750,000 distinct CDR3 sequences, approximately 36% seen once. A remark on this clonotype: No antigen is known for it.

This CDR3 contains 16 residues. Germline-derived CDR1 and CDR2 are MNHEY and SVGAGI. The V gene lost 0 bases and the J gene lost 4 bases, with 10 bases spanning the gap. This chain links TRBV6-5 with TRBJ2-6, with D possibly TRBD2 on 5 matching bases. Source material: blood. This receptor was taken from a woman aged 40 to 55 with Graves' hyperthyroidism. The CDR3 protein is CASSYSSRGGANVLTF. The CDR3, as DNA: TGTGCCAGCAGTTACTCGAGTAGAGGGGGGGCCAACGTCCTGACTTTC.